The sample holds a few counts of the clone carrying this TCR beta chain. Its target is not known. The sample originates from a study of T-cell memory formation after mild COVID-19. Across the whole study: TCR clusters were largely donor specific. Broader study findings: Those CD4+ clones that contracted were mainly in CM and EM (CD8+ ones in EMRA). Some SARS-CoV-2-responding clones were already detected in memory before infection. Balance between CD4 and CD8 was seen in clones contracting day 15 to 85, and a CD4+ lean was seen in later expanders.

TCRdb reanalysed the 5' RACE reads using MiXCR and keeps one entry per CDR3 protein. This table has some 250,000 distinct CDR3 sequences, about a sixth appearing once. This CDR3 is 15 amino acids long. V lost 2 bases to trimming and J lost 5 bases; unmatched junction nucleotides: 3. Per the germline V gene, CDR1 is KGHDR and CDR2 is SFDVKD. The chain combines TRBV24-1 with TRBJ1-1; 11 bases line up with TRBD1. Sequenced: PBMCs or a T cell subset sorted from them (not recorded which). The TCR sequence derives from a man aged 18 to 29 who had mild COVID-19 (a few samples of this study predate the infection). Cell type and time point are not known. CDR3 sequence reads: CATSDSGTGGTEAFF. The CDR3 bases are TGTGCCACCAGTGATTCTGGGACAGGGGGGACTGAAGCTTTCTTT.